These 11 T cell receptor beta chains were all obtained from the same sample, sequenced in a study of blood T cell repertoires in COVID-19. This table comes from immunoSEQ multiplex PCR, and its TCRdb copy is limited to in-frame clones, with some not included. The sample gives 20,000 to 25,000 clones, 87% of which show up once; 25% is in the top ten. Sequencing input: peripheral blood. The receptors originated from a human donor with active COVID-19. The donor label of this sample is uncertain.

The chain has TRBV7-2 and TRBJ2-5, with D possibly TRBD1 on 6 matching bases. The CDR3 covers 14 residues. Germline V gives CDR1 SGHTA, CDR2 FQGNSA. V shed 5 bases and J shed 0 bases, with 10 bases lying between them. CDR3 amino acids: CASSPDRYQETQYF. CDR3 coding DNA: TGTGCCAGCAGCCCGGACAGATACCAAGAGACCCAGTACTTC.

The genes are TRBV5-6 and TRBJ2-5; 9 positions agree with TRBD1. V was pared by 1 base and J by 4 bases, with 5 bases of the junction left unmatched. The CDR3 sequence is 15 residues long. Looked up from germline, CDR1 is SGHDT and CDR2 is YYEEEE. CDR3 DNA sequence: TGTGCCAGCAGCTTGCAACAGGGGGCCGCAGAGACCCAGTACTTC. It encodes CASSLQQGAAETQYF.

The CDR3 protein is CASSRGTAGGYTF. CDR3 coding DNA: TGTGCCAGCAGTCGGGGGACGGCGGGGGGCTACACCTTC. The V gene is TRBV6-2 or TRBV6-3, the J gene TRBJ1-2, with a tentative D call TRBD1 (5 bases). V shed 5 bases and J shed 8 bases, with 15 bases lying between them. CDR1 MNHEY and CDR2 SVGEGT come from the germline V gene. The CDR3 covers 13 residues.

The rearrangement uses TRBV9 and TRBJ1-6; 8 bases line up with TRBD1. The CDR3 length is 16 residues. The germline gives CDR1 SGDLS, CDR2 YYNGEE. With V trimmed by 3 bases and J by 4 bases, 6 bases remained unmatched. As DNA, the CDR3 is TGTGCCAGCAGCGCGACAGGGGCGCCTTATAATTCACCCCTCCACTTT. Translation: CASSATGAPYNSPLHF.

This clone was observed once. This chain connects TRBV4-3 to TRBJ2-7; TRBD1 matches 9 bases. Germline values: CDR1 LGHNA, CDR2 YSLEER. V dropped 2 bases and J dropped 1; count of bases not matched to a gene: 6. This CDR3 has 16 amino acids. Here the CDR3 reads CASSQTGQGGSYEQYF. CDR3 sequence (DNA): TGCGCCAGCAGCCAAACGGGACAGGGCGGGTCCTACGAGCAGTACTTC.

This chain uses TRBV5-8 with TRBJ1-5, with a tentative D call TRBD1 (6 bases). The germline V and J ends were trimmed by 1 base and 3 bases, with 14 bases remaining between them. The CDR3 has 16 residues. The germline gives CDR1 SGHTS, CDR2 YDEGEE. CDR3 amino acids: CASSLSFGQNNQPQHF. In DNA, the CDR3 is TGTGCCAGCAGCTTGAGCTTTGGACAGAACAATCAGCCCCAGCATTTT.

This chain uses TRBV5-8 with TRBJ1-2; tentatively, D is TRBD1 (5 bases). CDR3 length: 18 amino acids. Germline V CDR1 and CDR2: SGHTS, YDEGEE. The V gene lost 1 base and the J gene lost 8 bases, with 27 bases spanning the gap. This CDR3 is CASSLNFIVGRAIEGYTF. The CDR3 region has the DNA TGTGCCAGCAGCTTGAATTTCATCGTGGGCAGGGCAATCGAAGGCTACACCTTC.

The chain employs TRBV19 and TRBJ1-2; the match to TRBD1 covers 7 bases. The CDR3 has 17 amino acids. From germline, CDR1 is LNHDA and CDR2 SQIVND (reference sequence). Losses at the gene ends were 3 bases for V and 4 bases for J; bases not matched to a gene: 14. CDR3 nucleotide sequence: TGTGCCAGTAGTATGGCTGGACAGGCAACCACGATCTATGGCTACACCTTC. Its translation is CASSMAGQATTIYGYTF.

This chain links TRBV6-5 with TRBJ2-7; 7 nucleotides line up with TRBD2. The CDR3 consists of 13 residues. Trimming at V came to 6 bases and at J to 2 bases, leaving 4 bases not matched to a gene. From germline, CDR1 is MNHEY and CDR2 SVGAGI. DNA of the CDR3: TGTGCCAGCAGGGAGCGGGGACCCTACGAGCAGTACTTC. Amino acids: CASRERGPYEQYF.

The J gene is TRBJ2-3, the V gene TRBV5-1; 11 bases are shared with TRBD2. The CDR3 consists of 19 residues. The V gene's germline CDR1 is SGHRS and CDR2 YFSETQ. Trimming removed 3 bases from V and 0 bases from J; junction bases left unmatched: 12. The DNA for the CDR3 is TGCGCCAGCAGCTCTTCCTTCACGACTAGCGGGGAAAGCACAGATACGCAGTATTTT. As protein: CASSSSFTTSGESTDTQYF. The whole variable domain, filled in from reference TRBV5-1 and TRBJ2-3, reads KAGVTQTPRYLIKTRGQQVTLSCSPISGHRSVSWYQQTPGQGLQFLFEYFSETQRNKGNFPGRFSGRQFSNSRSEMNVSTLELGDSALYLCASSSSFTTSGESTDTQYFGPGTRLTVL.

In its sample, this clone was seen once. V is TRBV30 and J is TRBJ2-5, with 13 bases aligning to TRBD2. The CDR3 has 16 amino acids. Germline values: CDR1 GTSNPN, CDR2 SVGIG (reference sequence). V trimming: 4 bases; J trimming: 7 bases; junction bases outside the gene matches: 12. The CDR3 region has the DNA TGTGCCTGGAAACCGGGACTAGCGGGGTTCCGCGGGACCCAGTACTTC. Translating it yields CAWKPGLAGFRGTQYF. Full variable domain (remainder filled in from reference TRBV30 and TRBJ2-5): SQTIHQWPATLVQPVGSPLSLECTVEGTSNPNLYWYRQAAGRGLQLLFYSVGIGQISSEVPQNLSASRPQDRQFILSSKKLLLSDSGFYLCAWKPGLAGFRGTQYFGPGTRLLVL.